Reported below is one TCR beta chain. The antigen is unknown. 60 Vbeta and 13 Jbeta primers were used in PCR. The data were produced by immunoSEQ multiplex PCR, yet TCRdb's version contains in-frame clones alone and is incomplete. The sample lists about 100,000 clones, about four fifths occurring once. V lost 2 bases and J lost 9; bases outside the gene matches: 14. The CDR3 contains 17 residues. The V gene's germline CDR1 is GTSNPN and CDR2 SVGIG (reference sequence). The entry originates in a study of cytomegalovirus exposure and HLA in healthy donors. Points from the study as a whole: Later on, analysis showed that most CMV-associated TCR beta chains appeared to be HLA-restricted. Sequencing depth roughly uniform across donors was assumed in presence/absence analyses.

The clonotype was recovered from a female donor in good health and CMV-seropositive. The sequencing input was PBMCs. The chain couples TRBV30 to TRBJ2-1, with 12 bases identical to TRBD2. The CDR3 region is CAWSSRTSGIWVGEQFF. The CDR3 DNA reads TGTGCCTGGAGTTCGCGGACTAGCGGGATCTGGGTGGGTGAGCAGTTCTTC.